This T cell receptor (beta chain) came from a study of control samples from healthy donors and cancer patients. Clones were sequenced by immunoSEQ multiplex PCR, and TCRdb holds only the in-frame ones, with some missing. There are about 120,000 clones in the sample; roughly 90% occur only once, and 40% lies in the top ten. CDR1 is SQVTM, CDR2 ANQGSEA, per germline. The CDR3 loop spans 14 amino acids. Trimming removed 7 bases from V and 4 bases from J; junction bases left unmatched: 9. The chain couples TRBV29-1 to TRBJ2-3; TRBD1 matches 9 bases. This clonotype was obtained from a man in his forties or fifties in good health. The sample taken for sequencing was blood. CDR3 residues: CSAAGTGPPDTQYF. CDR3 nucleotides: TGCAGCGCCGCTGGGACAGGGCCACCAGATACGCAGTATTTT.